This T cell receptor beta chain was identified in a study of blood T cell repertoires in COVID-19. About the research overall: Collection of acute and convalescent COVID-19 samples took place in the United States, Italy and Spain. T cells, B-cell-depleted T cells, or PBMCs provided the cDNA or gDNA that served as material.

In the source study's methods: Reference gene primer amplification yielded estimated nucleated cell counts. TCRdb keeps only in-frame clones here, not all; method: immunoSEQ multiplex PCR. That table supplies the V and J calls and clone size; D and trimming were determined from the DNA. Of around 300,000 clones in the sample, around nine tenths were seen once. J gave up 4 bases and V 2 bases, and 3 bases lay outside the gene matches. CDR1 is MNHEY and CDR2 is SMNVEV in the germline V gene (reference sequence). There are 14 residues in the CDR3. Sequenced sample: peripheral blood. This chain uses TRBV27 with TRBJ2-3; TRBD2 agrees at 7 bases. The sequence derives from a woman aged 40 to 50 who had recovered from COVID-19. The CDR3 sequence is CASSLRGRADTQYF. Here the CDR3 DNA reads TGTGCCAGCAGTTTACGTGGGAGGGCAGATACGCAGTATTTT.